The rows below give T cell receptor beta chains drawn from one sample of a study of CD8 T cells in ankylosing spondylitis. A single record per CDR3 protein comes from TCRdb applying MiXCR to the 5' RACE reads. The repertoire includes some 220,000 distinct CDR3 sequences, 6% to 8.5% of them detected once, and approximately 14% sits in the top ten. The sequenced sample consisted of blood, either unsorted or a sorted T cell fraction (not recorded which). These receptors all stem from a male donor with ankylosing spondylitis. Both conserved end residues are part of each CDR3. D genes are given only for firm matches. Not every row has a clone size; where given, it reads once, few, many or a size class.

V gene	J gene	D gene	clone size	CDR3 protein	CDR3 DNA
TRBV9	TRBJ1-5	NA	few	CASSAQGRHNQPQHF	TGTGCCAGCAGCGCACAAGGAAGGCACAATCAGCCCCAGCATTTT
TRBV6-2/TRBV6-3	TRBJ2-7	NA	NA	CASSYGRFYEQYF	TGTGCCAGCAGTTATGGCAGGTTCTACGAGCAGTACTTC
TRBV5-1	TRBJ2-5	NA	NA	CASSWAGGSQETQYF	TGCGCCAGCAGCTGGGCGGGTGGCAGCCAAGAGACCCAGTACTTC
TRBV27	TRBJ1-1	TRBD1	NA	CASSPVGQGHTEAFF	TGTGCCAGCAGTCCAGTTGGACAGGGGCACACTGAAGCTTTCTTT
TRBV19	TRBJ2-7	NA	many	CASSMTGTYEQYF	TGTGCCAGTAGTATGACAGGAACCTACGAGCAGTACTTC
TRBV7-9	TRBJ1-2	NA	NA	CASSPGPGGTRRGYTF	TGTGCCAGCAGCCCTGGCCCCGGGGGGACCCGAAGAGGCTACACCTTC
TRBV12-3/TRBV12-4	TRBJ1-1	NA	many	CASSLGANTEAFF	TGTGCCAGCAGTTTGGGGGCGAACACTGAAGCTTTCTTT
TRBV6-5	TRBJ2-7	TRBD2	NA	CASSSSREGYEQYF	TGTGCCAGCAGTTCAAGCAGGGAGGGCTACGAGCAGTACTTC
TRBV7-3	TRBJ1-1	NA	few	CASSSSGGITEAFF	TGTGCCAGCAGCAGTAGCGGGGGGATCACTGAAGCTTTCTTT
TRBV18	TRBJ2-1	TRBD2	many	CASSPWTSGPTGEQFF	TGTGCCAGCTCACCTTGGACTAGCGGGCCCACGGGGGAGCAGTTCTTC
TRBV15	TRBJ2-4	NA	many	CATSRLDSPNIQYF	TGTGCCACCAGCAGACTGGACAGTCCCAACATTCAGTACTTC
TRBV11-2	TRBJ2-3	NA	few	CASSLERWGELTDTQYF	TGTGCCAGCAGCTTAGAACGGTGGGGGGAGCTCACAGATACGCAGTATTTT
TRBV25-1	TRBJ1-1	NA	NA	CASSDRGSTEAFF	TGTGCCAGCAGTGACAGGGGAAGCACTGAAGCTTTCTTT
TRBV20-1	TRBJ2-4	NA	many	CSASPQRVAKNIQYF	TGCAGTGCCAGTCCCCAGAGGGTAGCCAAAAACATTCAGTACTTC